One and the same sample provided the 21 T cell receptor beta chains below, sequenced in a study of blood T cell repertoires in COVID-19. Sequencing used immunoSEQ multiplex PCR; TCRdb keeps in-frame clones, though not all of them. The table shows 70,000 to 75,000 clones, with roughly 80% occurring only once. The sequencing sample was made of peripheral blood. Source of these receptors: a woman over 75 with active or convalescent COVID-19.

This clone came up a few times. CDR3 in amino acids: CASRRTGGSYEQYF. CDR3 bases: TGTGCCAGCAGGAGGACAGGGGGCTCCTACGAGCAGTACTTC. This sequence joins TRBV2 and TRBJ2-7; TRBD1 agrees at 10 bases. The V segment lost 6 bases and the J segment 0 bases; nucleotides outside the gene matches: 2. The CDR3 has 14 amino acids. Germline V gives CDR1 SNHLY, CDR2 FYNNEI.

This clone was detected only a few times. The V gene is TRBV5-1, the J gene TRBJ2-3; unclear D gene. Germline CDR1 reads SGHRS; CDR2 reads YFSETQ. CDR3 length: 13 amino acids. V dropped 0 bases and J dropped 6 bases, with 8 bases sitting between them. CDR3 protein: CASSLAFIDTQYF. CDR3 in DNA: TGCGCCAGCAGCTTGGCGTTTATCGATACGCAGTATTTT.

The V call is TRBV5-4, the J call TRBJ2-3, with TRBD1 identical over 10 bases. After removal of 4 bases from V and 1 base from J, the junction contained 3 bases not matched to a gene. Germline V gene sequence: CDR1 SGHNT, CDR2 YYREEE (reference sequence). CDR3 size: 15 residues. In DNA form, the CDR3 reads TGTGCCAGCAGCCCCGGGACAGGGGGCACAGATACGCAGTATTTT. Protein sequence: CASSPGTGGTDTQYF.

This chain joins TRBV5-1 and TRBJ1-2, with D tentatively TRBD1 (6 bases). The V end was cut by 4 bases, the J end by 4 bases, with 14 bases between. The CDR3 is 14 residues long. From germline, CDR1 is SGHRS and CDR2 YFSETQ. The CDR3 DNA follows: TGCGCCAGCAGCCCACAGGGCCAATCCTATGGCTACACCTTC. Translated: CASSPQGQSYGYTF.

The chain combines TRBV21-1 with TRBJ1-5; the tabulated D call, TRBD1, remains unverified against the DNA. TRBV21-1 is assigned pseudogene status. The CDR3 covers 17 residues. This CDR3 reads CASSKTSQDRDHQPQHF. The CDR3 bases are TGTGCCAGCAGCAAAACGAGTCAGGACAGGGACCATCAGCCCCAGCATTTT.

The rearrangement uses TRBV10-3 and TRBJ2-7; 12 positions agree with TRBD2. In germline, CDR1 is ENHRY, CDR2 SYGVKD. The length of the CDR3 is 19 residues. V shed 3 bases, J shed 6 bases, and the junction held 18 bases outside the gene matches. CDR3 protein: CAISDWGPLAGGAVFEQYF. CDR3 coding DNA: TGTGCCATCAGTGATTGGGGGCCCCTAGCGGGAGGGGCGGTGTTCGAGCAGTACTTC.

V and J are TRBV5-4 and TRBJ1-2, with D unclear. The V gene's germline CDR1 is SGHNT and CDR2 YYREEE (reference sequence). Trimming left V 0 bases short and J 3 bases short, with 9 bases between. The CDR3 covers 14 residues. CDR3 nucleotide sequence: TGTGCCAGCAGCTTGGTCTCGCAGGACTATGGCTACACCTTC. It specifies CASSLVSQDYGYTF.

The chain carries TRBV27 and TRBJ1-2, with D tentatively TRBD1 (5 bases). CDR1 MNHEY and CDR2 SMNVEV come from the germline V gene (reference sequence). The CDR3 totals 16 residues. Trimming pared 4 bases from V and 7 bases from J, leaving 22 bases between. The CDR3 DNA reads TGTGCCAGCAGTTCGTTTCAGCCGAGACAGACTTTTGGCTACACCTTC. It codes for CASSSFQPRQTFGYTF.

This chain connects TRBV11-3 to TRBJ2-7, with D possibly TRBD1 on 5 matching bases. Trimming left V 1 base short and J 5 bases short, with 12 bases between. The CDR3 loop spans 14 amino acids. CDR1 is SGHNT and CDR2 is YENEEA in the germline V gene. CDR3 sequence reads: CASSLVSGLDEQYF. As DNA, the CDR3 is TGTGCCAGCAGCTTAGTTTCAGGGTTGGACGAGCAGTACTTC.

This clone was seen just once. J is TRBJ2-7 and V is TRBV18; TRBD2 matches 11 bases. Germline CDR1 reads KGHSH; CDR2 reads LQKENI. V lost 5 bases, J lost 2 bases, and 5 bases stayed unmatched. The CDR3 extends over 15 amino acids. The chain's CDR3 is CASSGSSGGPYEQYF. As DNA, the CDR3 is TGTGCCAGCTCAGGCTCTAGCGGGGGGCCCTACGAGCAGTACTTC.

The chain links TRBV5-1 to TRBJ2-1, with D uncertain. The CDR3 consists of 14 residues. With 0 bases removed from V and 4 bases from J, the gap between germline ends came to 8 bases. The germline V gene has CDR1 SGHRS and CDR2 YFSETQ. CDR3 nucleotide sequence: TGCGCCAGCAGCTTGGTCCCCGGGTACAATGAGCAGTTCTTC. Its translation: CASSLVPGYNEQFF.

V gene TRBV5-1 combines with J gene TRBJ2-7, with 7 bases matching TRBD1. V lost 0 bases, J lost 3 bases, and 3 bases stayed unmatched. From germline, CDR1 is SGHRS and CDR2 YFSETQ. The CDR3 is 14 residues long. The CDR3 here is CASSLGGQFYEQYF. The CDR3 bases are TGCGCCAGCAGCTTGGGGGGACAGTTCTACGAGCAGTACTTC.

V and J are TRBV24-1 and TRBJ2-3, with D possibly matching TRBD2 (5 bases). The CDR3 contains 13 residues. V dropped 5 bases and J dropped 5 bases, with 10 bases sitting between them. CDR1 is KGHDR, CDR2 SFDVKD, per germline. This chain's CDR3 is CATSGPGGDTQYF. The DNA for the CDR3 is TGTGCCACCAGTGGACCAGGAGGAGATACGCAGTATTTT.

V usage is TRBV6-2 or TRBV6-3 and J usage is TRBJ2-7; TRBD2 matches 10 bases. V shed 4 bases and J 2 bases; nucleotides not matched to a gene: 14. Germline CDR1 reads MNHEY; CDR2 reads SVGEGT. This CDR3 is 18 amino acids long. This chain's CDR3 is CASSSRRSGLAATYEQYF. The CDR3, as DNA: TGTGCCAGCAGTTCGCGACGGTCCGGACTAGCGGCCACCTACGAGCAGTACTTC.

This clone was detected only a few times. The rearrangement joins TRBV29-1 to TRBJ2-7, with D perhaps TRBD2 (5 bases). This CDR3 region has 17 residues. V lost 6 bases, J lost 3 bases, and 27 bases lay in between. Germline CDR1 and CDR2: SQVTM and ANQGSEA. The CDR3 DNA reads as TGCAGCGTCCGTCTAATAGAGGTATCGTACGGGAACTACGAGCAGTACTTC. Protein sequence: CSVRLIEVSYGNYEQYF.

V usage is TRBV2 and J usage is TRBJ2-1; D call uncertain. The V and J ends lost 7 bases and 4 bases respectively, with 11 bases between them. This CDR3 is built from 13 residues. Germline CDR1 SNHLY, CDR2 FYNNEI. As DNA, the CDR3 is TGTGCCAGCAACCGGGTAATATACAATGAGCAGTTCTTC. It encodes CASNRVIYNEQFF.

CDR3 DNA: TGTGCCAGCAGCCCCTCGTGGACTACGTTCTCCTACGAGCAGTACTTC. Its protein product is CASSPSWTTFSYEQYF. The rearrangement uses TRBV7-2 and TRBJ2-7, with D possibly TRBD2 on 6 matching bases. The CDR3 covers 16 residues. CDR1 is SGHTA, CDR2 FQGNSA, per germline. Deletions cut 5 bases from V and 0 bases from J, with 17 bases between.

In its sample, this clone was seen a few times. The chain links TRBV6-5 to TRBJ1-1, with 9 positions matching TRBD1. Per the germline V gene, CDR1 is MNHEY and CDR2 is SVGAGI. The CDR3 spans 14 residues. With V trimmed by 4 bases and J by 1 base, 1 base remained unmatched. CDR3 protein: CASSLTGGNTEAFF. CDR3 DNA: TGTGCCAGCAGTTTGACAGGGGGGAACACTGAAGCTTTCTTT.

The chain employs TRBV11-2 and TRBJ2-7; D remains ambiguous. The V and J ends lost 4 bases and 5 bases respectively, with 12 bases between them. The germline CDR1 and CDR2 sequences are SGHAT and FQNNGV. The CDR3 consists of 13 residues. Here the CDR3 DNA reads TGTGCCAGCAGCTCAGGCCGTGCAGACGAGCAGTACTTC. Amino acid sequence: CASSSGRADEQYF.

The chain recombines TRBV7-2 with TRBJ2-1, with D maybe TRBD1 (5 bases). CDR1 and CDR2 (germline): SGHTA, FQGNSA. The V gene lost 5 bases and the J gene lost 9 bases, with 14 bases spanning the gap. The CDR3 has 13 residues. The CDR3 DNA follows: TGTGCCAGCAGCAAAGTGGTCCAGGGTGAGCAGTTCTTC. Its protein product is CASSKVVQGEQFF.

CDR3 DNA: TGTGCCAGCAGACGCCGGGACAGGGGGGCAGATACGCAGTATTTT. It codes for CASRRRDRGADTQYF. This chain joins TRBV25-1 and TRBJ2-3; TRBD1 matches 11 bases. The CDR3 spans 15 residues. Germline V gene sequence: CDR1 MGHDK, CDR2 SYGVNS. The V segment lost 6 bases and the J segment 4 bases; nucleotides outside the gene matches: 6.